This T cell receptor beta chain was identified in a study of technical replicates of blood from several donors. Sequenced by immunoSEQ multiplex PCR; TCRdb stores in-frame clones only, minus some. The repertoire holds 70,000 to 85,000 clones, with roughly 90% as singletons. Material for sequencing was T cells isolated from PBMCs. The sequence was collected from a human donor in good health.

CDR3 sequence reads: CASGATGAGEQYF. As DNA, the CDR3 is TGTGCCAGCGGGGCGACAGGGGCCGGTGAGCAGTACTTC. The gene calls are TRBV25-1 and TRBJ2-7; 8 bases align to TRBD1. With 8 bases clipped from V and 7 bases from J, the junction kept 10 bases outside the gene matches. In germline, CDR1 is MGHDK, CDR2 SYGVNS. CDR3 size: 13 residues.